This TCR beta chain was sequenced in a study of T cells in Graves' hyperthyroidism and ophthalmopathy. Amplification yielded TCR beta CDR3 regions, with RNA transcripts as the source. The TCR CDR3 first-round RT-PCR relied on the HTBI primer set. From the multiplex PCR reads, TCRdb called clonotypes with MiXCR, one entry per CDR3 protein. The top ten clones hold 25% to 30% of a sample with around 260,000 distinct CDR3 sequences, less than 30% of them seen once. Ten or more counts support this clonotype. Its antigen is currently unknown. Findings of the study overall: In the blood, most expanded thyroid clonotypes above 0.001 appeared as well.

Investigators excluded patients with uncontrolled infection, other autoimmune disease, pregnancy or lactation. The PBMCs were taken from roughly 10 ml of fresh peripheral blood. The sequenced sample consisted of blood. The source of this sequence is a man aged 40-49 years with Graves' hyperthyroidism that later progressed to Graves' ophthalmopathy.

The CDR3 DNA sequence: TGTGCCAGCAGCGTAGGGTCCGGGAACTATGGCTACACCTTC. The encoded protein is CASSVGSGNYGYTF. The V call is TRBV9, the J call TRBJ1-2; D gene uncertain. From germline, CDR1 is SGDLS and CDR2 YYNGEE. There are 14 residues in the CDR3. Trimming shortened V by 0 bases and J by 2 bases, and 8 bases separated the two germline ends. Based on the CDR3 plus reference TRBV9 and TRBJ1-2, the full variable domain is DSGVTQTPKHLITATGQRVTLRCSPRSGDLSVYWYQQSLDQGLQFLIQYYNGEERAKGNILERFSAQQFPDLHSELNLSSLELGDSALYFCASSVGSGNYGYTFGSGTRLTVV.